A single sample gave rise to the 22 T cell receptor beta chains below, sequenced in a study of T cell responses to AZD1222 COVID-19 vaccine. The protocol was immunoSEQ multiplex PCR, while the TCRdb copy is restricted to in-frame clones and leaves out a portion. The data contain some 150,000 clones, roughly 86% of them singletons. Sequencing used peripheral blood, obtained 28 days after the second AZD1222 dose. The receptors were gathered from an adult who received the AZD1222 COVID-19 vaccine.

The chain carries TRBV5-1 and TRBJ2-1; perhaps TRBD1 as D (6 bases). The CDR3 contains 16 residues. CDR1 is SGHRS, CDR2 YFSETQ, per germline. Trimming took 3 bases from V and 0 from J, leaving 13 bases between them. CDR3 DNA sequence: TGCGCCAGCAGCTCTGCCGGGACAAACTCCTACAATGAGCAGTTCTTC. It specifies CASSSAGTNSYNEQFF.

V usage is TRBV18 and J usage is TRBJ1-3, with D possibly being TRBD1 (6 bases). CDR3 length: 15 amino acids. Germline loops: CDR1 KGHSH, CDR2 LQKENI. Trimming took 6 bases from V and 0 from J, leaving 12 bases between them. CDR3 amino acids: CASSPGASSGNTIYF. The CDR3 DNA reads as TGTGCCAGCTCCCCAGGGGCGAGCTCTGGAAACACCATATATTTT.

The sample holds one count of this clone. V and J are TRBV7-9 and TRBJ2-1; D may be TRBD1 (5 bases). Germline-derived CDR1 and CDR2 are SEHNR and FQNEAQ (reference sequence). With 2 bases removed from V and 7 bases from J, the gap between germline ends came to 12 bases. The CDR3 runs to 14 residues. CDR3 amino acids: CASSLTPQGNEQFF. The CDR3 nucleotides are TGTGCCAGCAGCTTAACACCCCAGGGTAATGAGCAGTTCTTC.

This chain connects TRBV19 to TRBJ1-5; TRBD1 aligns across 8 bases. The germline V gene encodes CDR1 LNHDA and CDR2 SQIVND (reference sequence). The CDR3 runs to 18 residues. Trimming at V came to 1 base and at J to 3 bases, leaving 11 bases not matched to a gene. The CDR3 sequence is CASSIGTGRGGDNQPQHF. The CDR3 DNA follows: TGTGCCAGTAGTATAGGGACAGGGAGAGGGGGGGACAATCAGCCCCAGCATTTT.

The chain links TRBV7-2 to TRBJ2-1; D possibly corresponds to TRBD2 (6 bases). Trimming cost V 3 bases and J 9 bases, with 15 bases left between them. Germline CDR1 is SGHTA and CDR2 is FQGNSA. This CDR3 has 14 residues. CDR3 amino acids: CASSFSGTSIEQFF. The CDR3 nucleotides read TGTGCCAGCAGCTTTTCCGGGACTTCGATTGAGCAGTTCTTC.

The sample holds many counts of this clone. The rearrangement links TRBV5-1 to TRBJ2-7; 8 nucleotides align to TRBD1. The germline V gene has CDR1 SGHRS and CDR2 YFSETQ. CDR3 length equals 16 residues. The trim removed 4 bases at V and 0 bases at J, leaving 9 bases unmatched. The CDR3 sequence: CASSQEGQASSYEQYF. The CDR3 DNA reads TGCGCCAGCAGCCAAGAGGGACAGGCTAGCTCCTACGAGCAGTACTTC.

The rearrangement joins TRBV5-4 to TRBJ2-7; unclear D gene. The CDR3 runs 13 residues. V lost 2 bases and J 2 bases, leaving 8 bases between the germline ends. Per germline, CDR1 SGHNT and CDR2 YYREEE (reference sequence). CDR3 in amino acids: CASSFTDTYEQYF. The CDR3 bases are TGTGCCAGCAGCTTTACAGATACCTACGAGCAGTACTTC.

The chain employs TRBV5-6 and TRBJ2-5; TRBD1 agrees at 9 bases. The germline V gene has CDR1 SGHDT and CDR2 YYEEEE. The CDR3 extends over 14 amino acids. V lost 5 bases, J lost 4 bases, and 6 bases stayed unmatched. CDR3 region: CASSSDRGSETQYF. DNA of the CDR3: TGTGCCAGCAGTTCCGACAGGGGGTCAGAGACCCAGTACTTC.

This chain connects TRBV5-1 to TRBJ2-7, with 13 positions matching TRBD2. V was pared by 4 bases and J by 2 bases, with 3 bases of the junction left unmatched. Germline V CDR1 and CDR2: SGHRS, YFSETQ. The CDR3 contains 15 residues. CDR3 protein: CASSQLAGGPYEQYF. CDR3 DNA sequence: TGCGCCAGCAGCCAACTAGCGGGGGGGCCCTACGAGCAGTACTTC.

The genes are TRBV10-3 and TRBJ2-2, with D possibly TRBD2 on 6 matching bases. The CDR3 runs 12 residues. Germline V gives CDR1 ENHRY, CDR2 SYGVKD. V was trimmed by 10 bases and J by 5 bases, leaving 11 bases between them. This CDR3 reads CATAGRTGELFF. CDR3 sequence (DNA): TGTGCCACTGCGGGGCGAACCGGGGAGCTGTTTTTT.

The V and J genes are TRBV9 and TRBJ1-2; D perhaps matches TRBD1 (6 bases). Trimming removed 4 bases at V and 2 bases at J, with 12 bases between. The CDR3 contains 14 residues. Germline CDR1 is SGDLS and CDR2 is YYNGEE. The CDR3 reads CASSSGGQNYGYTF. The CDR3 nucleotides read TGTGCCAGCAGCTCAGGAGGACAGAACTATGGCTACACCTTC.

The chain links TRBV7-6 to TRBJ2-2; maybe TRBD2 (5 bases). Germline loops: CDR1 SGHVS, CDR2 FNYEAQ. The CDR3 has 16 amino acids. With 5 bases removed from V and 0 bases from J, the gap between germline ends came to 13 bases. The CDR3 protein is CASSEARGANTGELFF. Here the CDR3 DNA reads TGTGCCAGCAGCGAGGCCCGGGGAGCGAACACCGGGGAGCTGTTTTTT.

This sequence joins TRBV28 and TRBJ1-1, with D maybe TRBD1 (5 bases). Trimming shortened V by 3 bases and J by 9 bases, and 8 bases separated the two germline ends. Germline V gene lookup returns CDR1 MDHEN and CDR2 SYDVKM. The CDR3 runs to 11 residues. The chain's CDR3 is CASSLGGKAFF. The CDR3 DNA reads TGTGCCAGCAGTTTGGGGGGGAAAGCTTTCTTT. Supplemented by reference TRBV28 and TRBJ1-1, the full variable domain reads DVKVTQSSRYLVKRTGEKVFLECVQDMDHENMFWYRQDPGLGLRLIYFSYDVKMKEKGDIPEGYSVSREKKERFSLILESASTNQTSMYLCASSLGGKAFFGQGTRLTVV.

The chain carries TRBV7-8 and TRBJ1-2; 7 bases map to TRBD1. The CDR3 runs 13 residues. Germline assignment: CDR1 SGHVS and CDR2 FQNEAQ. Trimming took 5 bases from V and 7 from J; bases not matched to a gene: 7. The CDR3 protein is CASSALDRFGYTF. The CDR3, as DNA: TGTGCCAGCAGCGCCCTGGACAGGTTTGGCTACACCTTC.

The gene calls are TRBV30 and TRBJ1-1; D unclear. Trimming took off 1 base at V and 8 bases at J, with 11 bases between the two ends. The CDR3 loop spans 12 amino acids. CDR1 and CDR2 (germline): GTSNPN, SVGIG (reference sequence). CDR3 sequence (DNA): TGTGCCTGGAGTGGACGGTGGGCGGAAGCTTTCTTT. It encodes CAWSGRWAEAFF.

The rearrangement joins TRBV3-1 (or the pseudogene TRBV3-2) to TRBJ1-4; D remains ambiguous. This CDR3 contains 15 residues. CDR1 is LGHDT, CDR2 YNNKEL, per germline (reference sequence). V was trimmed by 0 bases and J by 6 bases, leaving 11 bases between them. CDR3: CASSQDPSIYEKLFF. The DNA for the CDR3 is TGTGCCAGCAGCCAAGATCCGTCAATCTATGAAAAACTGTTTTTT.

This chain joins TRBV5-1 and TRBJ1-3; D not resolved. The CDR3 has 16 residues. The V end lost 4 bases, the J end lost 1 base, and 15 bases lay between the germline ends. From germline, CDR1 is SGHRS and CDR2 YFSETQ. The CDR3 DNA follows: TGCGCCAGCAGCGTCACAGTAGTAGGATCTGGAAACACCATATATTTT. As protein: CASSVTVVGSGNTIYF.

The CDR3 nucleotides read TGTGCCTGGGGAAGGGGGAACACTGAAGCTTTCTTT. Translating gives CAWGRGNTEAFF. The chain employs TRBV30 and TRBJ1-1; tentative D call: TRBD1 (5 bases). Trimming removed 5 bases from V and 1 base from J, with 8 bases in between. The CDR3 has 12 residues. From germline, CDR1 is GTSNPN and CDR2 SVGIG (reference sequence). The full variable domain, rest sourced from reference TRBV30 and TRBJ1-1, is SQTIHQWPATLVQPVGSPLSLECTVEGTSNPNLYWYRQAAGRGLQLLFYSVGIGQISSEVPQNLSASRPQDRQFILSSKKLLLSDSGFYLCAWGRGNTEAFFGQGTRLTVV.

This clone was seen only a few times. The V gene is TRBV13, the J gene TRBJ2-1, with unresolved D. This CDR3 is built from 15 residues. V gave up 5 bases and J gave up 0 bases, with 11 bases separating them. Per the germline V gene, CDR1 is PRHDT and CDR2 is FYEKMQ (reference sequence). This chain's CDR3 is CASSTRLVSYNEQFF. In DNA form, the CDR3 reads TGTGCCAGCAGCACCCGACTCGTCTCCTACAATGAGCAGTTCTTC.

The V and J genes are TRBV7-9 and TRBJ2-3; D is ambiguous. Trimming took off 3 bases at V and 2 bases at J, with 12 bases between the two ends. Germline values: CDR1 SEHNR, CDR2 FQNEAQ (reference sequence). The CDR3 spans 15 residues. This CDR3 is CASSFGRSSTDTQYF. DNA for the CDR3: TGTGCCAGCAGCTTTGGGCGGTCCTCCACAGATACGCAGTATTTT.

The rearrangement links TRBV10-3 to TRBJ1-2; 8 nucleotides line up with TRBD1. Germline CDR1 reads ENHRY; CDR2 reads SYGVKD. The CDR3 extends over 13 amino acids. J was trimmed by 8 bases and V by 7 bases; bases with no gene match: 9. The CDR3 bases are TGTGCCATCAACCCGGACAGGGACAGCGGCTACACCTTC. It codes for CAINPDRDSGYTF.

A single count supports this clone. V and J are TRBV30 and TRBJ1-6; D gene unclear. Trimming took off 0 bases at V and 11 bases at J, with 8 bases between the two ends. The CDR3 has 12 amino acids. Germline V gene sequence: CDR1 GTSNPN, CDR2 SVGIG (reference sequence). CDR3 in amino acids: CAWSVGLPPLHF. The CDR3 region has the DNA TGTGCCTGGAGTGTTGGGCTGCCACCCCTCCACTTT.